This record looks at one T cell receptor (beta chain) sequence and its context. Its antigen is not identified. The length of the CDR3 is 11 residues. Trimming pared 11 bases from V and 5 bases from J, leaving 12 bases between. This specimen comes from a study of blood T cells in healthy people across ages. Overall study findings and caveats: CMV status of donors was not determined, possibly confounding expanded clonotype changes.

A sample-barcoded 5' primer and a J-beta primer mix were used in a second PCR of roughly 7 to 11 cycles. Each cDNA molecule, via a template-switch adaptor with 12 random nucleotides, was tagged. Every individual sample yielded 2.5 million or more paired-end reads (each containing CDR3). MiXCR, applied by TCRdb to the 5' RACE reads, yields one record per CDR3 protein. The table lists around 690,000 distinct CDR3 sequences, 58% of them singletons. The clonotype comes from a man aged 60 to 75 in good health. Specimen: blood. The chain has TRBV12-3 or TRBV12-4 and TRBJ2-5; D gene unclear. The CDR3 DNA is TGTGCCGGCACCCCATTGGAGACCCAGTACTTC. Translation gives CAGTPLETQYF.